Below are 8 T cell receptor beta chains sequenced from a single sample in a study of Tregs in tolerant kidney transplant recipients. Repertoires were generated with immunoSEQ multiplex PCR, while TCRdb's copy carries only in-frame clones and drops some. Altogether some 110,000 clones are present, about 91% being singletons, with the ten largest covering roughly 0.61%. Sequenced: CD4+ T cells from blood. These receptors were taken from a human donor in good health.

V is TRBV5-1 and J is TRBJ1-2, with unresolved D. Trimming took off 1 base at V and 0 bases at J, with 7 bases between the two ends. CDR1 and CDR2 (germline): SGHRS, YFSETQ. The CDR3 totals 14 residues. The CDR3 DNA is TGCGCCAGCAGCTTGTATTCCCCTAACTATGGCTACACCTTC. This gives the protein CASSLYSPNYGYTF.

V and J are TRBV7-8 and TRBJ2-7, with D maybe TRBD1 (6 bases). Germline CDR1 SGHVS, CDR2 FQNEAQ. This CDR3 contains 19 residues. The V gene lost 2 bases and the J gene lost 0 bases, with 23 bases spanning the gap. The CDR3 coding sequence is TGTGCCAGCAGCTTAAATCGACGGCGCCAGGGGCAGAGCTCCTACGAGCAGTACTTC. Protein sequence: CASSLNRRRQGQSSYEQYF.

This chain links TRBV6-1 with TRBJ2-2; D is possibly TRBD1 (6 bases). The CDR3 is made up of 14 amino acids. V lost 6 bases and J lost 1, with 9 bases in between. In germline, CDR1 is MNHNS, CDR2 SASEGT. The CDR3 reads CASRKQGNTGELFF. DNA of the CDR3: TGTGCCAGCAGAAAACAGGGGAACACCGGGGAGCTGTTTTTT.

This chain uses TRBV6-5 with TRBJ2-3; 9 nucleotides align to TRBD2. V shed 8 bases and J 6 bases; nucleotides not matched to a gene: 9. The CDR3 runs to 14 residues. Germline assignment: CDR1 MNHEY and CDR2 SVGAGI. DNA of the CDR3: TGTGCCAGCGGGCAGCGGGGGGCGACCGATACGCAGTATTTT. Encoded protein: CASGQRGATDTQYF.

V gene TRBV7-6 combines with J gene TRBJ2-2; D possibly corresponds to TRBD1 (5 bases). The germline CDR1 and CDR2 sequences are SGHVS and FNYEAQ. The CDR3 consists of 15 residues. The V gene lost 5 bases and the J gene lost 4 bases, with 14 bases spanning the gap. In nucleotides, the CDR3 is TGTGCCAGCAGCGGCACAGGAGAGCTCACCGGGGAGCTGTTTTTT. It codes for CASSGTGELTGELFF.

The chain uses TRBV5-8 and TRBJ2-5; D gene uncertain. The CDR3 runs 12 residues. Trimming took off 1 base at V and 5 bases at J, with 6 bases between the two ends. In germline, CDR1 is SGHTS, CDR2 YDEGEE. CDR3 nucleotides: TGTGCCAGCAGCTTGCCGGGTGAGACCCAGTACTTC. Protein product: CASSLPGETQYF. The complete variable domain, with remaining parts taken from reference TRBV5-8 and TRBJ2-5, reads EAGVTQSPTHLIKTRGQQATLRCSPISGHTSVYWYQQALGLGLQFLLWYDEGEERNRGNFPPRFSGRQFPNYSSELNVNALELEDSALYLCASSLPGETQYFGPGTRLLVL.

This clone has a single count. The chain is built from TRBV7-8 and TRBJ2-7, with 7 bases matching TRBD1. The V gene end was trimmed by 5 bases and the J gene end by 1 base; junction bases not matched to a gene: 2. Per the germline V gene, CDR1 is SGHVS and CDR2 is FQNEAQ. The CDR3 has 13 amino acids. CDR3: CASSRDRSYEQYF. CDR3 coding DNA: TGTGCCAGCAGCCGGGACAGATCCTACGAGCAGTACTTC.

This chain uses TRBV4-1 with TRBJ1-4; unclear D gene. The germline CDR1 and CDR2 sequences are MGHRA and YSYEKL. The V and J ends lost 1 base and 1 base respectively, with 4 bases between them. The CDR3 has 14 amino acids. CDR3 nucleotide sequence: TGCGCCAGCAGCCAAGGCCGAACTAATGAAAAACTGTTTTTT. Translated: CASSQGRTNEKLFF.